This T cell receptor (beta chain) stems from a study of blood T cell repertoires in COVID-19. Study information: T cells, B-cell-depleted T cells, or PBMCs provided the cDNA or gDNA that served as material.

This clone appeared a few times. The CDR3 covers 14 residues. Per the germline V gene, CDR1 is SGHKS and CDR2 is YYEKEE (reference sequence). V was shortened by 1 base and J by 6 bases, with 8 bases between the two germline ends. Original processing notes: Researchers report that nucleated cell counts were estimated from reference gene primer amplification. Only in-frame clones appear in the TCRdb table, and some are missing; sequencing was by immunoSEQ multiplex PCR. D and trimming come from the DNA, and the V and J calls and clone size come from that table. The sample lists more than 70,000 clones; around 74% were seen once.

This sequence was found in a human donor in a cohort sampled during active COVID-19. V gene TRBV5-5 combines with J gene TRBJ1-6; maybe TRBD1 (6 bases). The sequenced sample consisted of peripheral blood. The CDR3 is CASSLRDTNSPLHF. The CDR3 bases are TGTGCCAGCAGCTTGAGGGACACTAATTCACCCCTCCACTTT. The full variable domain, with the rest looked up from reference TRBV5-5 and TRBJ1-6, is DAGVTQSPTHLIKTRGQQVTLRCSPISGHKSVSWYQQVLGQGPQFIFQYYEKEERGRGNFPDRFSARQFPNYSSELNVNALLLGDSALYLCASSLRDTNSPLHFGNGTRLTVT.